This T cell receptor beta chain was captured in a study of blood T cell repertoires in COVID-19 (dated by TCRdb to about 2020). Background for the entire study: The collaborator samples originated in the United States, Italy and Spain and spanned the acute and convalescent phases of COVID-19. The prospective study material was composed of cDNA or gDNA derived from T cells, B-cell-depleted T cells, or PBMCs. Deeply sampled blood TCRbeta repertoires from subjects exposed to, actively infected with, or recovered from COVID-19 were included in the dataset. The repertoires were released in a freely available public database intended as a resource for research on the immune response to SARS-CoV-2. Samples came from the ongoing ImmuneRACE study (first 160 participants) plus 1,254 subjects from 6 global collaborators. Nearly every sample came with metadata listing a de-identified subject ID, COVID-19 status, age in years and sex. Where HLA class I and class II types were available, the types were taken from metadata supplied by the sample provider, not from assay-based typing.

The immunoSEQ Assay, a bias-controlled multiplex PCR, was used to amplify TCRbeta CDR3 regions from genomic DNA. In the original analysis: The number of nucleated cells in each sample was estimated by amplification of reference gene primers within the assay. To quantify the absolute abundance of each unique TCRbeta CDR3 rearrangement, sequence reads were collapsed and filtered. For each sample, productive Simpson clonality was calculated as the square root of Simpson's diversity index across productive rearrangements. TCRdb holds this immuneACCESS table with in-frame rearrangements only. Some clones are missing; in checked studies, unresolved V genes explain under half, and the rest has no known cause. V and J calls and clone size follow that table, whereas D and trimming were derived from the DNA. Within this sample are roughly 92,000 clones, with approximately 80% of them counted one time only. 30% to 35% of the sample is taken by the ten largest.

V is clipped by 6 bases and J by 3 bases, and the sequence between their germline boundaries is 11 bases long. Inclusive of the bounding cysteine and phenylalanine, the CDR3 is 13 residues long. CDR3 DNA is the only sequence kept; it has 39 bases, read in frame from the first base. The CDR1 and CDR2 encoded by the germline V gene are MNHEY and SVGAGI. Whole blood was collected in K2EDTA tubes by collaborating institutions according to the institutions' own protocols. For TCRbeta analysis, collaborators shipped samples in one of three forms: frozen whole blood, isolated PBMCs, or DNA extracted from either of those sample types. Details on this clone: It has no known antigen specificity. Qualities for individual bases were not recorded, and no much larger clone is one base off.

Results the study describes overall, beyond this receptor: How much clinical and demographic metadata was included differed by source and by participant, and the metadata was provided uncurated.

This TCR came from a woman over 75 with active or convalescent COVID-19. The sequenced sample was peripheral blood. The chain links TRBV6-5 with TRBJ1-1; confidence is insufficient to name the D gene. The CDR3 here reads CASRGGPHTEAFF. The DNA is as follows: TGTGCCAGCAGAGGTGGGCCACACACTGAAGCTTTCTTT.